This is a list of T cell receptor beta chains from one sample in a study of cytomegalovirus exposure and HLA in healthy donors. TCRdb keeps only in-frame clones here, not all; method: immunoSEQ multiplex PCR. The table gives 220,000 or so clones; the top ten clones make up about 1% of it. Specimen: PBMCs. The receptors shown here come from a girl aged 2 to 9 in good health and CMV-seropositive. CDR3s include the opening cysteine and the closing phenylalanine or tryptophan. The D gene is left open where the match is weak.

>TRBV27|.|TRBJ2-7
TGTGCCAGCAGTTTGAACAGTTTCTCCTACGAGCAGTACTTC
CASSLNSFSYEQYF
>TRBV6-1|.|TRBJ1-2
TGTGCCAGCAGCCTCCGGGACAAGGGTGGCTACACCTTC
CASSLRDKGGYTF
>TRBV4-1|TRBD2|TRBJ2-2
TGCGCCAGCAGCCAATTAGCGGGAGTGGGCACCGGGGAGCTGTTTTTT
CASSQLAGVGTGELFF
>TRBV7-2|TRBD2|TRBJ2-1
TGTGCCAGCAGCTTAGGGAGCGGGAGGGCTAGGAATGAGCAGTTCTTC
CASSLGSGRARNEQFF
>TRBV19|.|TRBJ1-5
TGTGCCAGTAGTATCGCCAGGGGAGAGACCAATCAGCCCCAGCATTTT
CASSIARGETNQPQHF
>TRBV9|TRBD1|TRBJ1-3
TGTGCCAGCAGCACCCGCACCGAAGGGGACAGGCTCTCTGGAAACACCATATATTTT
CASSTRTEGDRLSGNTIYF
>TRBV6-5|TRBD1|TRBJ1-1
TGTGCCAGCCGGCTGGGACAGTGGGGCACTGAAGCTTTCTTT
CASRLGQWGTEAFF
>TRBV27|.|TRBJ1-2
TGTGCCAGCAGTTTAGGTCCAGGGATCTATGGCTACACCTTC
CASSLGPGIYGYTF
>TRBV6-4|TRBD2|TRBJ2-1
TGTGCCAGCAGCGAAACTACTCTTAGCGGGAGCGATGAGCAGTTCTTC
CASSETTLSGSDEQFF
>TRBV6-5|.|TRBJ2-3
TGTGCCAGCAGTTACAGCGGGTCGCGTACGCAGTATTTT
CASSYSGSRTQYF
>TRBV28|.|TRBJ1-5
TGTGCCAGCAGTTTTAATCAGAGGAATCAGCCCCAGCATTTT
CASSFNQRNQPQHF
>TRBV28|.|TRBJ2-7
TGTGCCAGCAACCCTCCAGGGTTTTATTACGAGCAGTACTTC
CASNPPGFYYEQYF
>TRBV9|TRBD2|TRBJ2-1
TGTGCCAGCAGCGTAGAAGGTCGGGAGGGCTGGTCCGGGAATGAGCAGTTCTTC
CASSVEGREGWSGNEQFF
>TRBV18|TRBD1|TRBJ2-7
TGTGCCAGCTCACCTGGACAGGGGATCTACGAGCAGTACTTC
CASSPGQGIYEQYF
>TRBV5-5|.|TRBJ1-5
TGTGCCAGCAGCTTGTATCTCGCACCAGAACCCAATCAGCCCCAGCATTTT
CASSLYLAPEPNQPQHF
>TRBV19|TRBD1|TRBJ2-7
TGTGCCAGTAGTAACTCAGGGGGCGTCTCCTACGAGCAGTACTTC
CASSNSGGVSYEQYF
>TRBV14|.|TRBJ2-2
TGTGCCAGCAGCCATCCCACGGGGGCCGGGGAGCTGTTTTTT
CASSHPTGAGELFF
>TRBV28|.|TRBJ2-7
TGTGCCAGCAGTTTACACCCGGGGAGCTCCTACGAGCAGTACTTC
CASSLHPGSSYEQYF
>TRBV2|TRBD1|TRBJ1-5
TGTGCCAGCAGGTCGGACAGGGTGGGAAATCAGCCCCAGCATTTT
CASRSDRVGNQPQHF
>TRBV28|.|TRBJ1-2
TGTGCCAGCAATCCCCGGGGAGAGCCCTTCTATGGCTACACCTTC
CASNPRGEPFYGYTF
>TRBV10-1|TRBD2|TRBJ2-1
TGCGCCAGCAGTGTTGATAGCGGGAGCCCCTACAATGAGCAGTTCTTC
CASSVDSGSPYNEQFF
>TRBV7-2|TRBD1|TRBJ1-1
TGTGCCAGCAGCTCCGCAGGGGGCATGACTGAAGCTTTCTTT
CASSSAGGMTEAFF
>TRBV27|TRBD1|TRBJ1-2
TGTGCCAGTAAGTTAGGACAGGGCTATGGCTACACCTTC
CASKLGQGYGYTF
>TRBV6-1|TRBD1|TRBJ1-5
TGTGCCAGTAGGGGGACAGGGAAGGGCAATCAGCCCCAGCATTTT
CASRGTGKGNQPQHF
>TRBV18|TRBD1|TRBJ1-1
TGTGCCAGCTCACCAAAACAGGGGAATGAAGCTTTCTTT
CASSPKQGNEAFF
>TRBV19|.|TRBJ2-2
TGTGCCAGTAGTGTGGGTGCGGAAGGCGGGGAGCTGTTTTTT
CASSVGAEGGELFF
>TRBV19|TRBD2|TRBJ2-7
TGTGCCAGTAGCAAACTAGCGGGAGGCGGCTACGAGCAGTACTTC
CASSKLAGGGYEQYF
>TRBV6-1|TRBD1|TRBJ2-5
TGTGCCAGCACTGGGACAGTATCTCAAGAGACCCAGTACTTC
CASTGTVSQETQYF
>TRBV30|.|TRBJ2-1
TGTGCCTGGAGTATTAAGCGGGGACAAATGACTAGCTCCTACAATGAGCAGTTCTTC
CAWSIKRGQMTSSYNEQFF
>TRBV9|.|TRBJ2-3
TGTGCCAGCAGCGTAGTTTCCGCGGAGCGGAGCACAGATACGCAGTATTTT
CASSVVSAERSTDTQYF
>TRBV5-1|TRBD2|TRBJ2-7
TGCGCCAGCAGCTTGTCGTCCGGGAGGACACCCGGAGGGGAGCAGTACTTC
CASSLSSGRTPGGEQYF
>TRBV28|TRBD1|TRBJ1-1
TGTGCCAGCAGTTTCAGGAGGGGGCAAGGCACTGAAGCTTTCTTT
CASSFRRGQGTEAFF
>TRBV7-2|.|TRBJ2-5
TGTGCCAGCAGCCTCGGGGTGAGGGAGACCCAGTACTTC
CASSLGVRETQYF
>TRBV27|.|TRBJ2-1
TGTGCCAGCAGTTTTGAGCCAAGAAACAATGAGCAGTTCTTC
CASSFEPRNNEQFF
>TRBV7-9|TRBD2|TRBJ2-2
TGTGCCAGCAGCCTCGGACTAGCGGGGTCGTCAACCGGGGAGCTGTTTTTT
CASSLGLAGSSTGELFF
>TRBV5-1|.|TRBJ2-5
TGCGCCAGCAGCTTTGGGGGAGGCGGAGAGACCCAGTACTTC
CASSFGGGGETQYF
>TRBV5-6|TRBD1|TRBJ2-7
TGTGCCAGCAGCCCTACAGAACCAGGGGGCAACGAGCAGTACTTC
CASSPTEPGGNEQYF
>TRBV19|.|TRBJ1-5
TGTGCCAGTAGTATTGAGGTTCGCGGACAGCCCCAGCATTTT
CASSIEVRGQPQHF
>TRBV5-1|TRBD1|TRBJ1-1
TGCGCCAGCAGCTTCCCGGGACAGGGGATCGAGAACACTGAAGCTTTCTTT
CASSFPGQGIENTEAFF
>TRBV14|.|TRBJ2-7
TGTGCCAGCAGCCAATTTTTAGAAGGGGGTGAGCAGTACTTC
CASSQFLEGGEQYF